One sample yielded the 21 T cell receptor beta chains listed below, sequenced in a study of cytotoxic CD8 clonotypes in ibrutinib-treated CLL. Clones were read by immunoSEQ multiplex PCR, and TCRdb kept only the in-frame ones, dropping some. This sample yields around 150,000 clones, of which around nine tenths are seen a single time; approximately 2.9% belongs to the top ten. Source: PBMCs, taken at disease progression, from a patient treated with ibrutinib. These receptors were taken from a human donor with chronic lymphocytic leukemia.

This sequence joins TRBV2 and TRBJ1-2; D remains unclear. There are 14 residues in the CDR3. V dropped 7 bases and J dropped 1 base, with 13 bases sitting between them. The germline CDR1 and CDR2 sequences are SNHLY and FYNNEI. The CDR3 loop reads CASKRSGFNYGYTF. CDR3 DNA: TGTGCCAGCAAGAGGTCAGGCTTTAACTATGGCTACACCTTC.

The chain is built from TRBV5-5 and TRBJ1-2, with no clear D. The length of the CDR3 is 14 residues. Germline loops: CDR1 SGHKS, CDR2 YYEKEE (reference sequence). The germline V and J ends were trimmed by 4 bases and 1 base, with 11 bases remaining between them. The CDR3 region has the DNA TGTGCCAGCAGCCCCGCCCCGAATAACTATGGCTACACCTTC. Residues: CASSPAPNNYGYTF. The variable domain in full, completed from reference TRBV5-5 and TRBJ1-2, reads DAGVTQSPTHLIKTRGQQVTLRCSPISGHKSVSWYQQVLGQGPQFIFQYYEKEERGRGNFPDRFSARQFPNYSSELNVNALLLGDSALYLCASSPAPNNYGYTFGSGTRLTVV.

The chain links TRBV5-1 to TRBJ2-3, with 9 nucleotides matching TRBD2. The V gene end was trimmed by 0 bases and the J gene end by 6 bases; junction bases not matched to a gene: 5. There are 15 residues in the CDR3. Germline loops: CDR1 SGHRS, CDR2 YFSETQ. The CDR3 bases are TGCGCCAGCAGCTTGGGAGTAGCGGGAGTCGATACGCAGTATTTT. It encodes CASSLGVAGVDTQYF.

The chain employs TRBV6-1 and TRBJ2-3, with TRBD2 identical over 8 bases. This CDR3 is 15 amino acids long. From germline, CDR1 is MNHNS and CDR2 SASEGT. Trimming at V came to 8 bases and at J to 0 bases, leaving 7 bases not matched to a gene. Here the CDR3 reads CASHIAGISTDTQYF. CDR3 sequence (DNA): TGTGCCAGCCACATAGCGGGGATAAGCACAGATACGCAGTATTTT.

This clone came up a few times. V gene TRBV4-1 combines with J gene TRBJ2-3; 14 nucleotides align to TRBD2. After removal of 1 base from V and 0 bases from J, the junction contained 15 bases not matched to a gene. This CDR3 is built from 22 residues. Germline CDR1 is MGHRA and CDR2 is YSYEKL. In DNA form, the CDR3 reads TGCGCCAGCAGCCAAGTGGGGGGTCGGAGGACTAGCGGGAGGCTGAGCACAGATACGCAGTATTTT. It is translated as CASSQVGGRRTSGRLSTDTQYF.

The rearrangement links TRBV27 to TRBJ2-7; a weak D match, TRBD2 (6 bases). The CDR3 has 15 amino acids. Trimming removed 5 bases from V and 2 bases from J, with 16 bases in between. The V gene's germline CDR1 is MNHEY and CDR2 SMNVEV (reference sequence). The CDR3 bases are TGTGCCAGCAGTCCTCCGGGACTGGGGACCTACGAGCAGTACTTC. It is translated as CASSPPGLGTYEQYF.

This chain joins TRBV6-5 and TRBJ2-7; 9 bases align to TRBD2. Germline loops: CDR1 MNHEY, CDR2 SVGAGI. J was trimmed by 2 bases and V by 4 bases; bases with no gene match: 6. This CDR3 comprises 15 residues. CDR3: CASSSLTSGAYEQYF. CDR3 nucleotides: TGTGCCAGCAGTTCCCTGACTAGCGGAGCCTACGAGCAGTACTTC.

The CDR3 spells CASSRNGFQETQYF. Written as DNA, the CDR3 is TGTGCCAGCAGCCGAAATGGGTTCCAAGAGACCCAGTACTTC. The chain recombines TRBV27 with TRBJ2-5; D is unclear. The germline V gene encodes CDR1 MNHEY and CDR2 SMNVEV (reference sequence). The CDR3 totals 14 residues. Trimming took off 6 bases at V and 1 base at J, with 12 bases between the two ends.

The chain employs TRBV20-1 and TRBJ2-1; D uncertain. Germline-derived CDR1 and CDR2 are DFQATT and SNEGSKA (reference sequence). V was cut by 3 bases and J by 9 bases, with 9 bases left in between. The CDR3 has 11 amino acids. The CDR3 is CSASLAIEQFF. Here the CDR3 DNA reads TGCAGTGCTAGTTTGGCGATTGAGCAGTTCTTC.

As DNA, the CDR3 is TGTGCCACCGGGGGGACTAGCCCGATCAAAAACACAGATACGCAGTATTTT. Its protein is CATGGTSPIKNTDTQYF. This chain links TRBV7-2 with TRBJ2-3, with TRBD2 matching over 9 bases. CDR1 SGHTA and CDR2 FQGNSA come from the germline V gene. The V and J ends lost 10 bases and 2 bases, in that order; junction bases with no gene match: 16. The CDR3 has 17 amino acids.

The genes are TRBV19 and TRBJ2-3; TRBD2 matches at 9 bases. V shed 5 bases and J 5 bases; nucleotides not matched to a gene: 11. CDR3 length: 16 amino acids. Germline values: CDR1 LNHDA, CDR2 SQIVND (reference sequence). Here the CDR3 reads CASSLFASGKQDTQYF. CDR3 coding DNA: TGTGCCAGTAGTTTATTCGCTAGCGGGAAACAAGATACGCAGTATTTT.

The J gene is TRBJ2-1, the V gene TRBV5-4; D is perhaps TRBD1 or TRBD2 (5 bases each). The CDR3 runs 15 residues. V was pared by 5 bases and J by 2 bases, with 14 bases between. Germline V lookup: CDR1 SGHNT, CDR2 YYREEE (reference sequence). This CDR3 is CASSTGPEPYNEQFF. CDR3 coding DNA: TGTGCCAGCAGTACGGGGCCCGAACCCTACAATGAGCAGTTCTTC.

The chain is built from TRBV5-6 and TRBJ2-5; 8 bases match TRBD1. The germline V gene encodes CDR1 SGHDT and CDR2 YYEEEE. V lost 6 bases and J lost 5; bases outside the gene matches: 6. This CDR3 is built from 13 residues. CDR3 region: CASTYRGKETQYF. The CDR3 DNA is TGTGCCAGCACCTACAGGGGGAAGGAGACCCAGTACTTC. The full variable domain, its missing parts supplied by reference TRBV5-6 and TRBJ2-5, is DAGVTQSPTHLIKTRGQQVTLRCSPKSGHDTVSWYQQALGQGPQFIFQYYEEEERQRGNFPDRFSGHQFPNYSSELNVNALLLGDSALYLCASTYRGKETQYFGPGTRLLVL.

This clone was observed a single time. The genes are TRBV7-9 and TRBJ1-4; D remains unclear. Trimming took off 1 base at V and 4 bases at J, with 7 bases between the two ends. Germline CDR1 reads SEHNR; CDR2 reads FQNEAQ (reference sequence). The CDR3 is 14 residues long. CDR3 sequence: CASSLDSYNEKLFF. In DNA form, the CDR3 reads TGTGCCAGCAGCTTAGACAGTTATAATGAAAAACTGTTTTTT.

J is TRBJ1-4 and V is TRBV6-5, with D possibly being TRBD1 (5 bases). CDR3 length: 14 residues. Germline values: CDR1 MNHEY, CDR2 SVGAGI. V was pared by 8 bases and J by 2 bases, with 12 bases between. CDR3 residues: CASGPTATNEKLFF. Written as DNA, the CDR3 is TGTGCCAGCGGCCCGACAGCGACTAATGAAAAACTGTTTTTT.

The gene calls are TRBV28 and TRBJ2-7, with D perhaps matching TRBD2 (6 bases). The length of the CDR3 is 15 residues. V was trimmed by 6 bases and J by 3 bases, leaving 18 bases between them. The germline V gene has CDR1 MDHEN and CDR2 SYDVKM. For the CDR3, the DNA is TGTGCCAGCAGGCTGGAGGGGCCGATCGACTACGAGCAGTACTTC. The encoded protein is CASRLEGPIDYEQYF.

The chain employs TRBV6-6 and TRBJ1-2; no clear D. The CDR3 runs to 13 residues. Trimming took 2 bases from V and 5 from J, leaving 9 bases between them. Per the germline V gene, CDR1 is MNHNY and CDR2 is SVGAGI (reference sequence). This CDR3 is CASSYIREYGYTF. The CDR3 DNA is TGTGCCAGCAGTTACATCCGGGAATATGGCTACACCTTC.

This chain links TRBV2 with TRBJ2-3; tentative D call: TRBD2 (7 bases). The germline CDR1 and CDR2 sequences are SNHLY and FYNNEI. CDR3 length equals 14 residues. Between the trimmed V and J ends, which lost 5 bases and 10 bases, there was a span of 19 bases. The CDR3 sequence is CASSQGRGVIAQYF. The CDR3 nucleotides read TGTGCCAGCAGTCAAGGGAGGGGGGTTATTGCGCAGTATTTT.

The chain uses TRBV7-9 and TRBJ1-5, with D hard to call. With 1 base removed from V and 1 base from J, the gap between germline ends came to 11 bases. CDR1 is SEHNR and CDR2 is FQNEAQ in the germline V gene (reference sequence). The CDR3 runs 16 residues. The CDR3 region is CASSLDPGTSNQPQHF. The CDR3 nucleotides are TGTGCCAGCAGCTTAGATCCAGGCACAAGCAATCAGCCCCAGCATTTT.

This chain joins TRBV2 and TRBJ2-1; D is unresolved. The CDR3 is 14 residues long. Germline values: CDR1 SNHLY, CDR2 FYNNEI. Trimming cost V 8 bases and J 0 bases, with 11 bases left between them. CDR3 bases: TGTGCCAGCGGCCGGGCCAGCTCCTACAATGAGCAGTTCTTC. Protein sequence: CASGRASSYNEQFF.

The rearrangement uses TRBV19 and TRBJ2-4; D is perhaps TRBD1 (5 bases). V was shortened by 2 bases and J by 8 bases, with 16 bases between the two germline ends. Germline V gene sequence: CDR1 LNHDA, CDR2 SQIVND (reference sequence). This CDR3 is 15 amino acids long. The chain's CDR3 is CASSITPDTGDIQYF. CDR3 nucleotide sequence: TGTGCCAGTAGTATAACTCCGGACACAGGAGACATTCAGTACTTC.